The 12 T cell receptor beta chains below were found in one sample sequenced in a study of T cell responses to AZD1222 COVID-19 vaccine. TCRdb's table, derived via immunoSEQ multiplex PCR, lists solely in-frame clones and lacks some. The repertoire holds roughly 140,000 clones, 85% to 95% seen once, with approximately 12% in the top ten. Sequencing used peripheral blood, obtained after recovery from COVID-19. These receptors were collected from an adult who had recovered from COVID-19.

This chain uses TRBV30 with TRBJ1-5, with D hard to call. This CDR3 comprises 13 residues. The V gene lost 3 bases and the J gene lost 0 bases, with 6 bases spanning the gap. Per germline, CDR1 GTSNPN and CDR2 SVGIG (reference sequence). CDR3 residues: CAWSGDSNQPQHF. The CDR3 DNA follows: TGTGCCTGGAGCGGGGATAGCAATCAGCCCCAGCATTTT.

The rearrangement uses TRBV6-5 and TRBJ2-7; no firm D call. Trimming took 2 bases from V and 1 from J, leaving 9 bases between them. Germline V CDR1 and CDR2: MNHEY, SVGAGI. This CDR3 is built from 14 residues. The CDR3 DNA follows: TGTGCCAGCAGTTACAACGGTCAGTCCTACGAGCAGTACTTC. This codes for CASSYNGQSYEQYF.

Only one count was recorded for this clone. DNA of the CDR3: TGTGCCAGTAGTTCGGTATGGAGGACCGATGCACAGAATGAGCAGTTCTTC. It yields the protein CASSSVWRTDAQNEQFF. The chain employs TRBV19 and TRBJ2-1; a weak D match, TRBD2 (5 bases). CDR3 length equals 17 residues. V lost 5 bases, J lost 7 bases, and 24 bases lay in between. The germline CDR1 and CDR2 sequences are LNHDA and SQIVND (reference sequence).

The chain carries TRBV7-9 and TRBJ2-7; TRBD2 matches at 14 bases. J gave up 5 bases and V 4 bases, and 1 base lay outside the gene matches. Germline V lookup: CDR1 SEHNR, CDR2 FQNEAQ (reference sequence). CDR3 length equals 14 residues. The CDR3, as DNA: TGTGCCAGCAGCTCGGGACTAGCGGGAGACGAGCAGTACTTC. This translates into CASSSGLAGDEQYF.

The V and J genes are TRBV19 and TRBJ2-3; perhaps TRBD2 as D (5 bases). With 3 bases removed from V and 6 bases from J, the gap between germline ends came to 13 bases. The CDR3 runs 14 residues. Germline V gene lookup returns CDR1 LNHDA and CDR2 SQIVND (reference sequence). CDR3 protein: CASSIDYRGDTQYF. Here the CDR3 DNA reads TGTGCCAGTAGTATTGATTACAGAGGGGATACGCAGTATTTT.

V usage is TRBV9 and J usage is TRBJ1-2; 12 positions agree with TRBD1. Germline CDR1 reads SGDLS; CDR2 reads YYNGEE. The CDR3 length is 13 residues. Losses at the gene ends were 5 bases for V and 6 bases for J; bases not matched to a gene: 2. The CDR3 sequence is CASRGTGGNGYTF. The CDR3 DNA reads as TGTGCCAGCAGAGGGACAGGGGGCAATGGCTACACCTTC.

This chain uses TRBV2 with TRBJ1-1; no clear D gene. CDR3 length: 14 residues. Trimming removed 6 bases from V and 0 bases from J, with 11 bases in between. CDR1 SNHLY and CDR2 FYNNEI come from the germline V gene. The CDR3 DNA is TGTGCCAGCAGCGTGATTGGTTTGAACACTGAAGCTTTCTTT. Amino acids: CASSVIGLNTEAFF.

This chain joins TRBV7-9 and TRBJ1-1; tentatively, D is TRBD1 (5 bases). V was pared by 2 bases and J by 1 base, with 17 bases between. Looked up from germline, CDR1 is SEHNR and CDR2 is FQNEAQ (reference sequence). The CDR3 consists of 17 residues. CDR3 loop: CASSLIQGIKRNTEAFF. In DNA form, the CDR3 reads TGTGCCAGCAGCTTAATCCAGGGTATCAAGCGGAACACTGAAGCTTTCTTT.

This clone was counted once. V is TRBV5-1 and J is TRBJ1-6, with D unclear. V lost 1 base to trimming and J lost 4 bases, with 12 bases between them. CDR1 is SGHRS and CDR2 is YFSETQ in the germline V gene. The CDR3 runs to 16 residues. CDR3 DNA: TGCGCCAGCAGCTTGATAGGAGCAGGTTATAATTCACCCCTCCACTTT. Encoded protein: CASSLIGAGYNSPLHF.

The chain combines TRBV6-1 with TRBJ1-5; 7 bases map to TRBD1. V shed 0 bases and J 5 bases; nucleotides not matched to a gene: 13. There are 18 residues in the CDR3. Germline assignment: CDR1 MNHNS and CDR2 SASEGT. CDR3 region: CASSEALTATGLYQPQHF. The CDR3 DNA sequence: TGTGCCAGCAGTGAAGCGCTTACAGCGACAGGGCTCTATCAGCCCCAGCATTTT.

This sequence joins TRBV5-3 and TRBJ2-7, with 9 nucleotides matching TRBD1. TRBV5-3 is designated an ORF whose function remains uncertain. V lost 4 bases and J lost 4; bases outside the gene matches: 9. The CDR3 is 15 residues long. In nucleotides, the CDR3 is TGTGCCAGAAGCGATTACCGGGACAGGGAGTACGAGCAGTACTTC. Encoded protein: CARSDYRDREYEQYF.

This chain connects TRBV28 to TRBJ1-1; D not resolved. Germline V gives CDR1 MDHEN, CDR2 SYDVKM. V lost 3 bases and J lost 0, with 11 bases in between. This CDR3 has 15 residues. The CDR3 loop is CASSFRLTMNTEAFF. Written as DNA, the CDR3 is TGTGCCAGCAGTTTTCGACTGACCATGAACACTGAAGCTTTCTTT.